This T cell receptor (beta chain) was identified during a study of CD8 T cells in Susac syndrome. Overall study findings and caveats: The study acknowledged a relatively small number of individuals in its TCR sequencing and HLA analysis.

It was with random hexamers that roughly 0.5 to 1 ug RNA was reverse transcribed. The authors amplified TCR beta CDR3 across 54 Vbeta and 13 Jbeta using immunoSEQ multiplex PCR. TCRdb ran MiXCR on the immunoSEQ multiplex PCR reads and lists one entry per CDR3 protein. Here the sample spans 330,000 or so distinct CDR3 sequences, roughly 90% being singletons. CD8+ and CD4+ T cells taken from blood had their TCR beta sequenced. Those who served as multiple sclerosis controls were treatment-naive patients with stable or active relapsing-remitting disease. The CDR3 sequence is 14 residues long. This clonotype was found once. Its specificity is not known.

V and J are TRBV21-1 and TRBJ2-1; the table's D gene call, TRBD1, was not cross checked with the DNA. TRBV21-1 is designated a pseudogene. This TCR derives from a human donor with multiple sclerosis. Sequencing was performed on CD8+ T cells from PBMCs. This CDR3 reads CASSIGTVRDEQFF. The CDR3 DNA sequence: TGTGCCAGCAGCATTGGGACAGTGAGGGATGAGCAGTTCTTC.